This T cell receptor beta chain was profiled in a study of blood T cell repertoires in COVID-19. Study overall: Some COVID-19 samples were acute and others convalescent; all came from the United States, Italy and Spain.

Germline CDR1 WSHSY, CDR2 SAAADI. V shed 6 bases and J shed 7 bases, with 19 bases lying between them. This CDR3 region has 16 residues. In the authors' workflow: Estimation of nucleated cell counts relied on the amplification of reference gene primers. Clones were read by immunoSEQ multiplex PCR, and TCRdb kept only the in-frame ones, dropping some. The D gene and trimming were derived from the DNA, and the V and J assignments and clone size from that table. The data hold 150,000 to 200,000 clones, with approximately 79% observed a single time. The receptor was derived from a woman older than 75 with acute or convalescent COVID-19. The chain links TRBV10-2 to TRBJ1-6, with no clear D. Sequencing was done on a sample of peripheral blood. In nucleotides, the CDR3 is TGCGCCAGCAGCGAGGCCTGGGGAAGGGAGAATTCACCCCTCCACTTT. Amino acids: CASSEAWGRENSPLHF.